Following are 22 T cell receptor beta chains from one sample sequenced in a study of cytomegalovirus exposure and HLA in healthy donors. The PCR contained 60 Vbeta and 13 Jbeta primers. Repertoires were generated with immunoSEQ multiplex PCR, while TCRdb's copy carries only in-frame clones and drops some. The sample totals around 140,000 clones. The sequenced sample was PBMCs. The source of these receptors is a woman in her forties in good health and CMV-seronegative.

The CDR3 DNA is TGTGCCAGCAGAGAAGACCCCGGGACATTCTACGAGCAGTACTTC. The encoded protein is CASREDPGTFYEQYF. This chain links TRBV7-2 with TRBJ2-7; D is perhaps TRBD1 (6 bases). Trimming left V 6 bases short and J 3 bases short, with 18 bases between. The germline gives CDR1 SGHTA, CDR2 FQGNSA. The CDR3 runs 15 residues.

The chain couples TRBV6-4 to TRBJ2-7; 10 nucleotides match TRBD1. V was clipped by 8 bases and J by 2 bases; unmatched bases: 12. Germline CDR1 MRHNA, CDR2 SNTAGT. The CDR3 length is 16 residues. CDR3 sequence reads: CASGEKGQGLTYEQYV. CDR3 DNA: TGTGCCAGCGGGGAAAAGGGACAGGGGTTAACCTACGAGCAGTACGTC.

The V and J genes are TRBV25-1 and TRBJ2-7, with 12 bases aligning to TRBD1. CDR3 size: 17 residues. Looked up from germline, CDR1 is MGHDK and CDR2 is SYGVNS. V shed 3 bases and J 5 bases; nucleotides not matched to a gene: 11. CDR3 sequence (DNA): TGTGCCAGCAGTGATCAAGGGACAGGGGGCGCGGTGAACGAGCAGTACTTC. Its protein is CASSDQGTGGAVNEQYF.

The V call is TRBV4-2, the J call TRBJ2-5; D is perhaps TRBD1 (5 bases). This CDR3 is built from 14 residues. The V end lost 6 bases, the J end lost 6 bases, and 17 bases lay between the germline ends. The germline V gene has CDR1 LGHNA and CDR2 YNFKEQ. CDR3: CASRDTGMSQTQYF. The CDR3, as DNA: TGTGCCAGCAGGGACACGGGTATGTCGCAGACCCAGTACTTC.

The V call is TRBV19, the J call TRBJ2-1; D perhaps matches TRBD1 (5 bases). The CDR3 is 14 residues long. CDR1 is LNHDA and CDR2 is SQIVND in the germline V gene (reference sequence). Trimming left V 4 bases short and J 4 bases short, with 11 bases between. The CDR3 region has the DNA TGTGCCAGTAGTAACAAGGGGATGTACAATGAGCAGTTCTTC. Translating it yields CASSNKGMYNEQFF.

This sequence joins TRBV19 and TRBJ2-3, with D perhaps matching TRBD1 (6 bases). Looked up from germline, CDR1 is LNHDA and CDR2 is SQIVND (reference sequence). The V and J ends lost 4 bases and 5 bases respectively, with 10 bases between them. This CDR3 spans 13 amino acids. The CDR3 region is CASSNREGDTQYF. In DNA, the CDR3 is TGTGCCAGTAGTAACAGGGAAGGAGATACGCAGTATTTT.

CDR3 protein: CASSQNQGNYGYTF. The DNA for the CDR3 is TGTGCCAGCAGCCAAAACCAGGGCAACTATGGCTACACCTTC. The chain carries TRBV5-8 and TRBJ1-2; weak D call: TRBD1 (5 bases). The CDR3 runs 14 residues. Trimming left V 4 bases short and J 2 bases short, with 12 bases between. Germline CDR1 SGHTS, CDR2 YDEGEE.

V gene TRBV15 combines with J gene TRBJ2-3, with 10 bases that match TRBD2. This CDR3 spans 18 amino acids. Germline V gives CDR1 LNHNV, CDR2 YYDKDF (reference sequence). V lost 0 bases, J lost 3 bases, and 9 bases stayed unmatched. CDR3 region: CATSRDLTLAGVTDTQYF. The CDR3, as DNA: TGTGCCACCAGCAGAGATCTTACGCTAGCGGGGGTTACAGATACGCAGTATTTT.

J is TRBJ2-2 and V is TRBV7-9, with TRBD1 matching over 10 bases. Looked up from germline, CDR1 is SEHNR and CDR2 is FQNEAQ (reference sequence). The CDR3 consists of 15 residues. The junction had 7 bases not matched to a gene; V was cut back by 6 bases and J by 6 bases. In DNA, the CDR3 is TGTGCCAGCAGGGGTCGGACAGGGGGTCCCGGGGAGCTGTTTTTT. Translated: CASRGRTGGPGELFF.

V gene TRBV7-9 combines with J gene TRBJ1-5; a possible D gene is TRBD1 (6 bases). Trimming took 8 bases from V and 7 from J, leaving 18 bases between them. The CDR3 totals 14 residues. Germline V gene sequence: CDR1 SEHNR, CDR2 FQNEAQ (reference sequence). CDR3 DNA: TGTGCCAGCGGGGGCCGGGGGGATGTACAGCCCCAGCATTTT. It translates to CASGGRGDVQPQHF.

The rearrangement joins TRBV6-5 to TRBJ1-3; D might be TRBD1 (6 bases). This CDR3 region has 16 residues. Germline-derived CDR1 and CDR2 are MNHEY and SVGAGI. Trimming shortened V by 0 bases and J by 4 bases, and 13 bases separated the two germline ends. In DNA form, the CDR3 reads TGTGCCAGCAGTTACTCGAAGACCAGGGGAGGAAACACCATATATTTT. It specifies CASSYSKTRGGNTIYF.

The gene calls are TRBV4-3 and TRBJ2-2; tentative D call: TRBD1 (5 bases). CDR1 and CDR2 from the germline V gene are LGHNA and YSLEER. The V end lost 3 bases, the J end lost 0 bases, and 5 bases lay between the germline ends. The CDR3 is 14 residues long. CDR3 in amino acids: CASSQTANTGELFF. DNA for the CDR3: TGCGCCAGCAGCCAGACAGCGAACACCGGGGAGCTGTTTTTT.

V usage is TRBV7-3 and J usage is TRBJ2-1, with 10 bases matching TRBD1. The CDR3 sequence is 19 residues long. V was clipped by 5 bases and J by 5 bases; unmatched bases: 18. Per germline, CDR1 SGHTA and CDR2 FQGTGA. The DNA for the CDR3 is TGTGCCAGCAGCCCTATCGGACAGGGGGTGGCGGGGCTAAACAATGAGCAGTTCTTC. The encoded protein is CASSPIGQGVAGLNNEQFF.

The rearrangement links TRBV6-4 to TRBJ1-6; 7 bases map to TRBD1. V trimming: 6 bases; J trimming: 6 bases; junction bases outside the gene matches: 5. CDR1 and CDR2 (germline): MRHNA, SNTAGT. CDR3 size: 14 residues. The CDR3 protein is CASSRQGFNSPLHF. In nucleotides, the CDR3 is TGTGCCAGCAGCCGACAGGGATTTAATTCACCCCTCCACTTT.

The chain uses TRBV7-3 and TRBJ2-2; 7 bases line up with TRBD1. The CDR3 loop spans 15 amino acids. V shed 3 bases, J shed 5 bases, and the junction held 6 bases outside the gene matches. CDR1 SGHTA and CDR2 FQGTGA come from the germline V gene. The CDR3 is CASSFDRVSTGELFF. DNA for the CDR3: TGTGCCAGCAGCTTCGACAGGGTATCGACCGGGGAGCTGTTTTTT.

CDR3 protein: CATSVQAGGYGYTF. CDR3 sequence (DNA): TGTGCCACCTCCGTACAGGCGGGAGGCTATGGCTACACCTTC. The chain joins TRBV15 to TRBJ1-2; perhaps TRBD1 as D (5 bases). V was trimmed by 8 bases and J by 4 bases, leaving 17 bases between them. This CDR3 contains 14 residues. The germline CDR1 and CDR2 sequences are LNHNV and YYDKDF (reference sequence).

The J gene is TRBJ1-1, the V gene TRBV5-1; D possibly corresponds to TRBD1 (6 bases). The CDR3 has 14 amino acids. From germline, CDR1 is SGHRS and CDR2 YFSETQ. V lost 4 bases and J 1 base, leaving 11 bases between the germline ends. The CDR3 spells CASSEGGGNTEAFF. CDR3 sequence (DNA): TGCGCCAGCAGCGAAGGGGGGGGGAACACTGAAGCTTTCTTT.

This chain uses TRBV4-1 with TRBJ1-5; D might be TRBD1 (5 bases). The CDR3 has 16 amino acids. CDR1 MGHRA and CDR2 YSYEKL come from the germline V gene. V lost 0 bases to trimming and J lost 3 bases, with 12 bases between them. CDR3 protein: CASSQDFGDYNQPQHF. The CDR3 coding sequence is TGCGCCAGCAGCCAAGATTTTGGGGACTACAATCAGCCCCAGCATTTT.

The chain is built from TRBV5-6 and TRBJ1-2, with D unresolved. This CDR3 region has 12 residues. CDR1 is SGHDT, CDR2 YYEEEE, per germline. V was clipped by 3 bases and J by 7 bases, with 10 bases between them. CDR3 bases: TGTGCCAGCAGCTCGGTTTCGTCTGGCTACACCTTC. Amino acid sequence: CASSSVSSGYTF.

The DNA of the CDR3 is TGTGCCAGCAGCTACGGACAGGGACTCACTGAAGCTTTCTTT. This encodes CASSYGQGLTEAFF. V is TRBV5-6 and J is TRBJ1-1; 8 bases match TRBD1. Germline CDR1 SGHDT, CDR2 YYEEEE. The CDR3 runs 14 residues. Trimming cost V 3 bases and J 4 bases; bases outside gene matches: 5.

The chain combines TRBV27 with TRBJ2-5; 7 bases are shared with TRBD2. V was clipped by 7 bases and J by 2 bases; unmatched bases: 13. This CDR3 comprises 16 residues. CDR1 MNHEY and CDR2 SMNVEV come from the germline V gene (reference sequence). The CDR3 region has the DNA TGTGCCAGCAAGAGCACTTCTGCGGGGGTACAAGAGACCCAGTACTTC. Translated: CASKSTSAGVQETQYF.

The chain recombines TRBV19 with TRBJ1-2; a possible D gene is TRBD1 (6 bases). This CDR3 has 14 amino acids. In germline, CDR1 is LNHDA, CDR2 SQIVND (reference sequence). Trimming cost V 5 bases and J 5 bases, with 15 bases left between them. CDR3 nucleotide sequence: TGTGCCAGTAGTCCCGGGACACAAGCTTATGGCTACACCTTC. Translating gives CASSPGTQAYGYTF.